Listed below are T cell receptor beta chains from one sample, sequenced in a study of Graves' ophthalmopathy and Graves' hyperthyroidism. TCRdb fed the multiplex PCR reads into MiXCR, producing one record per CDR3 protein. The repertoire holds about 590,000 distinct CDR3 sequences, with 39% as singletons. The material sequenced was peripheral blood or thyroid tissue (not recorded which). The origin of the receptors is an adult man with Graves' hyperthyroidism. CDR3s include the opening cysteine and the closing phenylalanine or tryptophan. A D gene is named only where the DNA matches it firmly. Clone size appears in some rows only: once, few, many, or a class for an expanded clone.

CDR3 | DNA | J | D | size | V
CSALRDPYEQYF | TGCAGTGCTCTCCGGGACCCCTACGAGCAGTACTTC | TRBJ2-7 | - | few | TRBV20-1
CASSPRGQDTEAFF | TGTGCCAGCTCACCGCGGGGACAGGACACTGAAGCTTTCTTT | TRBJ1-1 | TRBD1 | - | TRBV18
CASSILGTETQYF | TGTGCCAGCAGCATCCTGGGCACGGAGACCCAGTACTTC | TRBJ2-5 | - | once | TRBV12-3/TRBV12-4
CASSFSVDTEAFF | TGCGCCAGCAGCTTTAGTGTAGACACTGAAGCTTTCTTT | TRBJ1-1 | - | many | TRBV5-1
CASSYATRLAGGGQETQYF | TGTGCCAGCAGTTACGCGACTCGACTAGCGGGAGGCGGGCAAGAGACCCAGTACTTC | TRBJ2-5 | TRBD2 | few | TRBV10-3
CASRPPGGREKLFF | TGTGCCAGCAGGCCTCCCGGGGGCCGAGAAAAACTGTTTTTT | TRBJ1-4 | - | - | TRBV6-1
CASSLATTGTQYF | TGTGCCAGCAGCTTAGCGACGACAGGGACCCAGTACTTC | TRBJ2-5 | - | many | TRBV11-2
CSAREASTGELFF | TGCAGCGCCCGGGAGGCTAGCACCGGGGAGCTGTTTTTC | TRBJ2-2 | TRBD2 | - | TRBV29-1
CASSPPTVNSNQPQHF | TGTGCCAGCTCACCACCGACGGTGAATAGCAATCAGCCCCAGCATTTT | TRBJ1-5 | - | - | TRBV18
CASSLGTGQGIRPLHF | TGTGCCAGCAGCTTGGGGACCGGACAGGGGATAAGACCCCTCCACTTT | TRBJ1-6 | TRBD1 | many | TRBV5-4
CASSLQLAGGPGYTF | TGTGCCAGCAGCTTACAACTAGCGGGAGGGCCTGGGTACACCTTC | TRBJ1-2 | - | - | TRBV11-2
CASSGGADSGNTIYF | TGTGCCAGCAGTGGAGGGGCAGACTCTGGAAACACCATATATTTT | TRBJ1-3 | - | - | TRBV2
CASGTDRQETQYF | TGTGCTAGTGGAACCGACAGACAAGAGACCCAGTACTTC | TRBJ2-5 | - | many | TRBV12-5
CASSVGQYNSPLHF | TGTGCCAGCAGCGTAGGACAGTATAATTCACCCCTCCACTTT | TRBJ1-6 | - | many | TRBV9
CAIRGLAGGPTDTQYF | TGTGCCATCAGGGGACTAGCGGGGGGGCCGACAGATACGCAGTATTTT | TRBJ2-3 | TRBD2 | - | TRBV10-3
CASKQVNYGYTF | TGTGCCAGCAAGCAAGTGAACTATGGCTACACCTTC | TRBJ1-2 | - | - | TRBV28
CASSQGRGRPMNTEAFF | TGTGCCAGCAGCCAGGGCAGAGGACGACCGATGAACACTGAAGCTTTCTTT | TRBJ1-1 | - | - | TRBV3-1
CASTKGGGTEAFF | TGTGCCAGTACGAAGGGGGGAGGCACTGAAGCTTTCTTT | TRBJ1-1 | - | many | TRBV19
CASSTYQGAGETQYF | TGTGCCAGCTCGACGTACCAGGGGGCAGGGGAGACCCAGTACTTC | TRBJ2-5 | TRBD1 | many | TRBV11-3
CASSPAPGQGSGNTIYF | TGTGCCAGCAGCCCGGCACCGGGACAGGGATCCGGAAACACCATATATTTT | TRBJ1-3 | TRBD1 | - | TRBV7-9
CSVEDRGQVSNYGYTF | TGCAGCGTTGAAGATCGAGGGCAAGTGTCTAACTATGGCTACACCTTC | TRBJ1-2 | - | many | TRBV29-1
CASSETGSYEQYF | TGTGCCAGCAGTGAAACAGGATCCTACGAGCAGTACTTC | TRBJ2-7 | - | many | TRBV6-1
CASSLAGTGLAEAFF | TGCGCCAGCAGCTTGGCTGGGACAGGGCTGGCTGAAGCTTTCTTT | TRBJ1-1 | TRBD1 | - | TRBV5-1
CASSDTPGSNYGYTF | TGTGCCAGCTCCGATACGCCCGGGTCTAACTATGGCTACACCTTC | TRBJ1-2 | - | - | TRBV18
CASSLGSGSDTEAFF | TGTGCCAGCAGCTTAGGTTCGGGGAGTGACACTGAAGCTTTCTTT | TRBJ1-1 | - | many | TRBV11-3
CASSQDWGRGSPLHF | TGTGCCAGCAGCCAAGACTGGGGGCGGGGTTCACCCCTCCACTTT | TRBJ1-6 | - | - | TRBV4-2
CASSQRAAGGPYEQYF | TGCGCCAGCAGCCAAAGGGCAGCGGGAGGGCCCTACGAGCAGTACTTC | TRBJ2-7 | TRBD2 | - | TRBV4-1
CASSETSFYEQYF | TGTGCCAGCAGTGAGACTAGCTTCTACGAGCAGTACTTC | TRBJ2-7 | TRBD2 | - | TRBV6-1
CASSLESLRVGPQFGTQYF | TGTGCCAGCAGCTTAGAGTCCCTCCGGGTGGGGCCCCAGTTTGGGACCCAGTACTTC | TRBJ2-5 | - | few | TRBV7-9
CSVTDRGHLEQYF | TGCAGCGTGACCGACAGGGGGCATCTGGAGCAGTACTTC | TRBJ2-7 | TRBD1 | many | TRBV29-1
CASSLFQSSSGANVLTF | TGTGCCAGCAGCTTGTTTCAGAGCAGCTCTGGGGCCAACGTCCTGACTTTC | TRBJ2-6 | - | few | TRBV5-6
CAWSVLWSPLHF | TGTGCCTGGAGCGTTTTATGGTCACCCCTCCACTTT | TRBJ1-6 | - | - | TRBV30
CASRRTGEETQYF | TGTGCCAGCAGAAGAACAGGGGAAGAGACCCAGTACTTC | TRBJ2-5 | TRBD1 | - | TRBV2
CASRYGGGTSYEQYF | TGTGCCAGCAGATACGGCGGGGGCACCTCCTACGAGCAGTACTTC | TRBJ2-7 | - | many | TRBV2
CASSQDRPDTQYF | TGTGCCAGCAGCCAGGACCGCCCAGATACGCAGTATTTT | TRBJ2-3 | - | - | TRBV7-8
CASRFDRPGGYTF | TGCGCCAGCAGATTTGACAGGCCGGGGGGCTACACCTTC | TRBJ1-2 | - | - | TRBV5-1
CATLRQGRDEQFF | TGTGCCACCTTACGACAGGGCCGGGATGAGCAGTTCTTC | TRBJ2-1 | TRBD1 | - | TRBV2
CASSKDRGNEAFF | TGTGCCAGTAGTAAAGACAGGGGTAATGAAGCTTTCTTT | TRBJ1-1 | TRBD1 | many | TRBV19
CSARRAGLALSTDTQYF | TGCAGTGCTAGGAGGGCGGGCCTAGCCTTAAGCACAGATACGCAGTATTTT | TRBJ2-3 | - | - | TRBV20-1
CASSSQGDYEQYF | TGTGCCAGCAGTTCTCAGGGGGACTACGAGCAGTACTTC | TRBJ2-7 | TRBD1 | many | TRBV6-5
CASSLSREDTQYF | TGTGCCAGCAGTCTTTCCAGGGAAGATACGCAGTATTTT | TRBJ2-3 | - | - | TRBV28
CASGAGSNYGYTF | TGCGCCAGCGGTGCCGGGTCTAACTATGGCTACACCTTC | TRBJ1-2 | - | many | TRBV10-1